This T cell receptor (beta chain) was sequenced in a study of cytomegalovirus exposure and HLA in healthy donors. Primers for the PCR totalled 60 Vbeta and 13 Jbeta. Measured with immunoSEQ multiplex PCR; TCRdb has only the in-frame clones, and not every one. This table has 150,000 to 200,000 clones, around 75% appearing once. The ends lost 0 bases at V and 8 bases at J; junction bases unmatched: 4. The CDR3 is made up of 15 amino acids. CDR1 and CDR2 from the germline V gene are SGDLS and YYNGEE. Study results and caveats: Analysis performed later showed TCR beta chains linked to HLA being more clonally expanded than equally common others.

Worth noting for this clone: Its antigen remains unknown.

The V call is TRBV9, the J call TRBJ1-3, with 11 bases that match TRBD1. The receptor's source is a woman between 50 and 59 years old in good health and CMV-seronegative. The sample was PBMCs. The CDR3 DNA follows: TGTGCCAGCAGCGTAGGGGACAGGGGGACTGACACCATATATTTT. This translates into CASSVGDRGTDTIYF.